The entry that follows covers one TCR beta chain sequence. This entry is derived from a study of shared clonotypes between healthy human individuals. Sequencing was performed with immunoSEQ multiplex PCR; in TCRdb, only in-frame clones are kept and a portion is missing. The sample has some 1 million clones; 60% to 80% are singletons. The CDR3 is 16 residues long. The V gene's germline CDR1 is LNHDA and CDR2 SQIVND (reference sequence). V gave up 5 bases and J gave up 5 bases; unmatched junction bases: 10. V and J are TRBV19 and TRBJ2-3; 10 bases line up with TRBD2. Sequencing was carried out using memory CD4+ T cells sorted from blood. Regarding subset: CD45RA-negative fraction. This receptor was identified in a man younger than 30 in good health. CDR3: CASSVLSGGAEDTQYF. The CDR3 bases are TGTGCCAGTAGTGTCCTCAGCGGGGGGGCCGAAGATACGCAGTATTTT.